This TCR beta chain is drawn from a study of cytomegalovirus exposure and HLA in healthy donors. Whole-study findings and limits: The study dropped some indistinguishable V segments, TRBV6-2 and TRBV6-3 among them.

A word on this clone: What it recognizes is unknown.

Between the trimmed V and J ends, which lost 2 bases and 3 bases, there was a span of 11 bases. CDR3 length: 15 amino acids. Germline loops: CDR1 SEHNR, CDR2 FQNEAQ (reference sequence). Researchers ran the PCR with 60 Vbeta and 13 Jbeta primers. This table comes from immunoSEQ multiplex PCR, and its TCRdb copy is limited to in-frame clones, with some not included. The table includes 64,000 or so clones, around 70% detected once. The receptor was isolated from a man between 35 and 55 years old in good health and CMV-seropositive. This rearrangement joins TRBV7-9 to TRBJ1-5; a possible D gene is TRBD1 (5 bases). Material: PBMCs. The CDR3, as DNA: TGTGCCAGCAGCTTAAGTACAGGCCTCAATCAGCCCCAGCATTTT. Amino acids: CASSLSTGLNQPQHF.